This record looks at one TCR beta chain sequence and its context. Its antigen is not identified. It was the roughly 110-subject validation cohort, separate from the roughly 700-subject first cohort, to which the donors belonged. The CDR3 runs to 12 residues. V was clipped by 6 bases and J by 11 bases; unmatched bases: 7. Looked up from germline, CDR1 is MNHEY and CDR2 is SMNVEV (reference sequence). The data stem from a study of cytomegalovirus exposure and HLA in healthy donors. Study conclusions and caveats: According to reports, the classifier identified cytomegalovirus status with high specificity and sensitivity. Altogether, 164 TCR beta chains were recorded as cytomegalovirus-associated.

Repertoires were generated with immunoSEQ multiplex PCR, while TCRdb's copy carries only in-frame clones and drops some. The profile shows some 60,000 clones, 96% of them singletons. Input material: PBMCs. The V gene is TRBV27, the J gene TRBJ1-1, with TRBD1 matching 9 bases. The receptor comes from a man younger than 30 in good health and CMV-seronegative. Here the CDR3 DNA reads TGTGCCAGCAGCCCCTTCGGGACAGGGGCTTTCTTT. Its translation: CASSPFGTGAFF.